Below are 4 T cell receptor beta chains sequenced from a single sample in a study of CD8+CD57+ T cells in acquired aplastic anemia (dated by TCRdb to the late 2010s). Sequencing was carried out with an Illumina HiSeq 2000. Genomic DNA served as template for TCR beta VDJ combination and CDR3 sequence profiling. In-frame beta chains were kept once TCRdb had trimmed the public reads at Q25 with fastp and called clones with MiXCR. CDR3 protein sequences are deduplicated, and each keeps its most common genes and DNA. This sample comprises about 400,000 distinct CDR3 sequences, 65% to 80% of them detected only once. The leading ten clones occupy 3% to 5% of the sample. Sequencing used sorted CD4+, CD8+, or CD8+CD57+ T cells (not recorded which) from PBMCs. The receptors derive from a human donor in good health, serving as a control.

Comments on this clonotype: As the CDR3 is not closed by the conserved phenylalanine or tryptophan, this likely results from a read error. It is unclear where the CDR3 begins or ends on the DNA, so no DNA is shown, and the CDR3 is as TCRdb lists it. The chain couples TRBV6-1 to TRBJ1-6. CDR1 and CDR2 (germline): MNHNS, SASEGT. The CDR3 contains 12 residues when both ends are counted. The CDR3 is CASSSSDSPLHS.

On this clonotype itself: Given the absence of the conserved phenylalanine or tryptophan at the CDR3 end, a read error is likely. The limits of the CDR3 on the DNA are not certain, so only TCRdb's listed CDR3 is given. The chain carries TRBV15 and TRBJ2-5; the DNA was not compared with TRBD1, the D call given in the table. The CDR3 spans 17 residues, counting both ends. CDR1 LNHNV and CDR2 YYDKDF come from the germline V gene (reference sequence). CDR3 in amino acids: CATSRVGGGGERAVLRA.

The V and J genes are TRBV20-1 and TRBJ1-6, with D possibly being TRBD1 (6 bases). Looked up from germline, CDR1 is DFQATT and CDR2 is SNEGSKA (reference sequence). The CDR3 runs to 16 residues. Deletions cut 8 bases from V and 5 bases from J, with 22 bases between. Here the CDR3 reads CSTTPNRTGNNSPLHF. The CDR3 DNA reads as TGCAGTACCACCCCGAACCGCACAGGGAATAATTCACCCCTCCACTTT.

This clonotype was found many times. J is TRBJ1-1 and V is TRBV5-1; D not resolved. This CDR3 has 14 residues. Germline-derived CDR1 and CDR2 are SGHRS and YFSETQ. With 4 bases removed from V and 2 bases from J, the gap between germline ends came to 12 bases. This chain's CDR3 is CASSVAGDNTEAFF. The DNA for the CDR3 is TGCGCCAGCAGCGTGGCCGGGGATAACACTGAAGCTTTCTTT.